Listed below are T cell receptor beta chains from one sample, sequenced in a study of blood T cell repertoires in COVID-19. TCRdb's copy holds only in-frame clones and misses some; the assay was immunoSEQ multiplex PCR. Among some 180,000 clones listed, 70% to 80% were seen once. The specimen sequenced was peripheral blood. All receptors derive from a woman aged 45-59 years with active or convalescent COVID-19. Both conserved end residues are part of each CDR3. Fields, in order: clone size, J gene, V gene, D gene, CDR3 protein, CDR3 DNA. D genes are given only for firm matches. Expanded clones are given a class, and other clones once, few, many or no size at all.

NA TRBJ2-1 TRBV4-2 NA CASSPTRTESYNEQFF TGTGCCAGCAGCCCAACCCGGACAGAGAGCTACAATGAGCAGTTCTTC
NA TRBJ1-2 TRBV7-2 NA CASSLSAVLHNYGYTF TGTGCCAGCAGCTTAAGCGCCGTCCTCCATAACTATGGCTACACCTTC
NA TRBJ1-5 TRBV7-2 TRBD1 CASRGTGTGYSNQPQHF TGTGCCAGCAGGGGCACCGGGACAGGTTATAGCAATCAGCCCCAGCATTTT
NA TRBJ2-2 TRBV6-5 NA CASSSGQIAGELFF TGTGCCAGCAGTTCAGGACAGATCGCCGGGGAGCTGTTTTTT
NA TRBJ2-1 TRBV6-5 TRBD2 CASRDSGRSYNEQFF TGTGCCAGCAGAGACAGCGGGAGGTCCTACAATGAGCAGTTCTTC
once TRBJ2-1 TRBV6-2/TRBV6-3 TRBD1 CASSLDRGYGNEQFF TGTGCCAGCAGTCTCGACAGGGGGTATGGGAATGAGCAGTTCTTC
many TRBJ1-1 TRBV4-1 NA CASSRSDLGLNTEAFF TGCGCCAGCAGCCGTAGCGATTTAGGACTAAACACTGAAGCTTTCTTT
NA TRBJ1-5 TRBV19 NA CASSPTGLSNQPQHF TGTGCCAGTAGTCCCACAGGTCTGAGCAATCAGCCCCAGCATTTT
NA TRBJ1-1 TRBV19 NA CASSGQWNTEAFF TGTGCCAGTAGTGGACAGTGGAACACTGAAGCTTTCTTT
NA TRBJ2-5 TRBV28 NA CASSPTAGETQYF TGTGCCAGCAGTCCGACAGCGGGAGAGACCCAGTACTTC
NA TRBJ1-2 TRBV18 NA CASSPEGQGYGYTF TGTGCCAGCTCACCCGAAGGGCAGGGCTATGGCTACACCTTC
NA TRBJ2-3 TRBV2 NA CASSEGGLGADTQYF TGTGCCAGCAGTGAAGGGGGGCTAGGGGCAGATACGCAGTATTTT
NA TRBJ1-1 TRBV28 NA CASSPMTGLNTEAFF TGTGCCAGCAGTCCAATGACAGGCTTGAACACTGAAGCTTTCTTT
NA TRBJ1-2 TRBV25-1 NA CASSLPDGVYGYTF TGTGCCAGCAGCCTCCCGGACGGGGTCTATGGCTACACCTTC
NA TRBJ2-5 TRBV7-9 TRBD2 CASSSELGSGLATQETQYF TGTGCCAGCAGCTCAGAGCTTGGTTCTGGACTAGCGACACAAGAGACCCAGTACTTC
NA TRBJ2-1 TRBV9 TRBD2 CASSVEPTRLAGVSEQFF TGTGCCAGCAGCGTAGAGCCCACTCGACTAGCGGGAGTGAGTGAGCAGTTCTTC
NA TRBJ1-5 TRBV12-3/TRBV12-4 NA CASSFGRYQPQHF TGTGCCAGCAGTTTTGGCAGATATCAGCCCCAGCATTTT
few TRBJ2-1 TRBV7-2 TRBD2 CASSTAGGGSEQFF TGTGCCAGCAGCACAGCCGGGGGAGGGAGTGAGCAGTTCTTC
NA TRBJ1-6 TRBV6-5 NA CASSYSTYNSPLHF TGTGCCAGCAGTTACTCTACCTATAATTCACCCCTCCACTTT
few TRBJ2-5 TRBV29-1 NA CSDTLRETQYF TGCAGCGACACATTGAGGGAGACCCAGTACTTC
NA TRBJ2-1 TRBV5-1 NA CASSSSEFQGWGNEQFF TGCGCCAGCAGCTCATCGGAGTTTCAGGGATGGGGCAATGAGCAGTTCTTC
NA TRBJ2-7 TRBV19 NA CASSAEGEQYF TGTGCCAGTAGTGCGGAGGGCGAGCAGTACTTC
NA TRBJ1-1 TRBV18 TRBD1 CASSLQDRAEAFF TGTGCCAGCTCACTTCAGGACAGGGCTGAAGCTTTCTTT
NA TRBJ2-7 TRBV18 TRBD1 CASSRTGSNEQYF TGTGCCAGCTCACGGACAGGTTCCAACGAGCAGTACTTC
NA TRBJ2-7 TRBV4-3 TRBD1 CASSQDGQGYEQYF TGCGCCAGCAGCCAAGATGGACAGGGATACGAGCAGTACTTC
NA TRBJ2-3 TRBV9 TRBD1 CASSMRDRGFVDTQYF TGTGCCAGCAGCATGCGGGACAGGGGGTTTGTAGATACGCAGTATTTT
few TRBJ2-7 TRBV27 TRBD1 CASRGQGNYEQYF TGTGCCAGCAGGGGACAGGGTAATTACGAGCAGTACTTC
NA TRBJ1-1 TRBV28 NA CASSFRRRNTEAFF TGTGCCAGCAGTTTCAGACGGAGGAACACTGAAGCTTTCTTT
once TRBJ1-2 TRBV6-5 NA CASSYEPTGTRYGYTF TGTGCCAGCAGTTACGAGCCTACAGGGACGCGGTATGGCTACACCTTC
few TRBJ1-1 TRBV19 TRBD1 CASSPRQGELNTEAFF TGTGCCAGTAGTCCCCGACAGGGTGAATTGAACACTGAAGCTTTCTTT
NA TRBJ1-2 TRBV28 TRBD1 CASSLSTGGGYTF TGTGCCAGCAGTTTAAGCACAGGGGGCGGCTACACCTTC
NA TRBJ2-1 TRBV5-1 TRBD2 CASSLALLAGGLYNEQFF TGCGCCAGCAGCTTGGCATTACTAGCGGGAGGACTCTACAATGAGCAGTTCTTC
few TRBJ2-7 TRBV2 NA CASRGGSSYEQYF TGTGCCAGCAGAGGCGGAAGCTCCTACGAGCAGTACTTC
NA TRBJ2-7 TRBV7-2 NA CASSLGPVRGVYYEQYF TGTGCCAGCAGCTTAGGTCCGGTCAGGGGGGTTTACTACGAGCAGTACTTC
NA TRBJ1-5 TRBV6-2/TRBV6-3 TRBD1 CASSATGGDNQPQHF TGTGCCAGCAGCGCAACAGGGGGCGACAATCAGCCCCAGCATTTT
NA TRBJ1-5 TRBV6-2/TRBV6-3 NA CASSYSKLGQPQHF TGTGCCAGCAGTTACTCGAAGTTGGGCCAGCCCCAGCATTTT
few TRBJ1-1 TRBV6-6 TRBD1 CASSSGTVQKAFF TGTGCCAGCAGCTCTGGGACAGTACAAAAAGCTTTCTTT
few TRBJ2-4 TRBV27 NA CASSLDGWAAAKNIQYF TGTGCCAGCAGTTTAGACGGTTGGGCCGCAGCCAAAAACATTCAGTACTTC
few TRBJ1-1 TRBV7-3 TRBD1 CASSITGDTEAFF TGTGCCAGCAGCATCACAGGGGACACTGAAGCTTTCTTT
NA TRBJ1-4 TRBV27 TRBD1 CASSLNVGDRREKLFF TGTGCCAGCAGTTTAAACGTGGGGGACAGGCGGGAAAAACTGTTTTTT
NA TRBJ2-2 TRBV4-3 TRBD1 CASSQDRPTGGSVGELFF TGCGCCAGCAGCCAAGACCGTCCCACAGGGGGCTCGGTCGGGGAGCTGTTTTTT
NA TRBJ2-7 TRBV7-2 NA CASRPPGVEQYF TGTGCCAGCAGACCCCCGGGGGTCGAGCAGTACTTC
NA TRBJ1-5 TRBV19 TRBD1 CARPQGTGKGQPQHF TGTGCCAGGCCCCAAGGGACAGGGAAAGGCCAGCCCCAGCATTTT
once TRBJ2-1 TRBV3-1/TRBV3-2 NA CASSQVPDGKQFF TGTGCCAGCAGCCAAGTCCCCGACGGGAAGCAGTTCTTC
once TRBJ1-4 TRBV7-2 NA CASSLASGWGKLFF TGTGCCAGCAGCTTAGCGTCAGGGTGGGGAAAACTGTTTTTT
once TRBJ2-5 TRBV7-2 NA CASSYAGLQETQYF TGTGCCAGCAGCTATGCGGGACTTCAAGAGACCCAGTACTTC
NA TRBJ2-2 TRBV9 TRBD2 CASSATGGDTGELFF TGTGCCAGCAGCGCGACGGGAGGGGACACCGGGGAGCTGTTTTTT
NA TRBJ2-1 TRBV7-6 NA CASSSLARSSYNEQFF TGTGCCAGCAGCTCGCTAGCGCGTAGCTCCTACAATGAGCAGTTCTTC
NA TRBJ2-5 TRBV19 NA CASSITGTETQYF TGTGCCAGTAGTATAACAGGGACGGAGACCCAGTACTTC
many TRBJ1-6 TRBV4-2 TRBD1 CASSQPDRNSPLHF TGTGCCAGCAGCCAACCGGACAGGAATTCACCCCTCCACTTT
NA TRBJ2-5 TRBV19 TRBD2 CASSRLAGETQYF TGTGCCAGTAGTAGACTAGCGGGAGAGACCCAGTACTTC